These 32 T cell receptor beta chains share one sample of origin, sequenced in a study of PD-1 blockade in classical Hodgkin lymphoma. Generated by immunoSEQ multiplex PCR, the TCRdb table keeps only in-frame clones and is missing some. The sample gives about 64,000 clones, around nine tenths of which show up once; 8% is in the top ten. Time point defined: cycle 4 day 1 (C4D1), after six to seven weeks of nivolumab. Relapses following autologous stem cell transplantation were seen in all patients, with brentuximab vedotin exposure varying. Sequenced material: peripheral blood mononuclear cells (PBMCs), taken before the fourth cycle of nivolumab. Every receptor here comes from a human donor with classical Hodgkin lymphoma.

The chain combines TRBV7-6 with TRBJ1-4, with D tentatively TRBD1 (6 bases). Germline assignment: CDR1 SGHVS and CDR2 FNYEAQ. Trimming pared 6 bases from V and 1 base from J, leaving 21 bases between. The CDR3 sequence is 18 residues long. CDR3 region: CASSLIPLPGETNEKLFF. The CDR3 DNA is TGTGCCAGCAGTCTTATACCCCTCCCAGGGGAAACTAATGAAAAACTGTTTTTT.

The gene calls are TRBV7-2 and TRBJ2-4, with D possibly being TRBD2 (5 bases). V dropped 0 bases and J dropped 8 bases, with 14 bases sitting between them. The length of the CDR3 is 15 residues. CDR1 and CDR2 from the germline V gene are SGHTA and FQGNSA. In nucleotides, the CDR3 is TGTGCCAGCAGCTTAGCGGGAGTCCTCTCTGACATTCAGTACTTC. Protein sequence: CASSLAGVLSDIQYF.

CDR3 sequence: CASSESGQEELFF. The CDR3 DNA is TGCGCCAGCAGTGAGTCTGGACAGGAGGAGCTGTTTTTT. The genes are TRBV10-1 and TRBJ2-2; 7 bases align to TRBD1. Trimming took 0 bases from V and 10 from J; bases not matched to a gene: 2. The CDR3 totals 13 residues. Germline V CDR1 and CDR2: WNHNN, SYGVQD (reference sequence).

The rearrangement links TRBV5-6 to TRBJ2-5; 9 nucleotides align to TRBD1. The CDR3 totals 17 residues. The J segment lost 1 base and the V segment lost 3 bases, leaving 10 bases of the junction unmatched. CDR1 SGHDT and CDR2 YYEEEE come from the germline V gene. The CDR3 loop is CASSSGTGWGFQETQYF. In DNA form, the CDR3 reads TGTGCCAGCAGCTCCGGGACAGGGTGGGGGTTCCAAGAGACCCAGTACTTC.

V usage is TRBV5-1 and J usage is TRBJ2-5; no reliable D call. The J call may be wrong; the DNA end is better matched by TRBJ2-7. This CDR3 contains 15 residues. In germline, CDR1 is SGHRS, CDR2 YFSETQ. The CDR3 region has the DNA TGCGCCAGCAGCTTGGACGGCTTGAGCTCCTACGAGCAGTACTTC. Its translation: CASSLDGLSSYEQYF.

The gene calls are TRBV27 and TRBJ1-6; D is possibly TRBD1 (5 bases). Germline V lookup: CDR1 MNHEY, CDR2 SMNVEV (reference sequence). The CDR3 has 13 amino acids. With 6 bases removed from V and 10 bases from J, the gap between germline ends came to 13 bases. CDR3 amino acids: CASSWGGASPLHF. DNA for the CDR3: TGTGCCAGCAGCTGGGGAGGGGCCTCACCCCTCCACTTT.

The chain recombines TRBV7-9 with TRBJ1-1; D is ambiguous. V lost 5 bases, J lost 11 bases, and 9 bases lay in between. Looked up from germline, CDR1 is SEHNR and CDR2 is FQNEAQ (reference sequence). The CDR3 is 10 residues long. DNA of the CDR3: TGTGCCAGCAGCGAACAATTGGCTTTCTTT. Translation: CASSEQLAFF.

The chain recombines TRBV5-1 with TRBJ2-3, with D uncertain. The CDR3 runs to 14 residues. The germline V gene has CDR1 SGHRS and CDR2 YFSETQ. With 0 bases removed from V and 5 bases from J, the gap between germline ends came to 10 bases. CDR3 residues: CASSLGQELDTQYF. In DNA form, the CDR3 reads TGCGCCAGCAGCTTGGGGCAGGAATTAGATACGCAGTATTTT.

V is TRBV28 and J is TRBJ1-6; 9 positions match TRBD1. The junction had 12 bases not matched to a gene; V was cut back by 5 bases and J by 10 bases. Germline V gene data show CDR1 as MDHEN and CDR2 as SYDVKM. The CDR3 is 16 amino acids. CDR3 sequence (DNA): TGTGCCAGCAGTGACCCTGGGACAGGGTTCGGATCACCCCTCCACTTT. Translated, it gives CASSDPGTGFGSPLHF.

V and J are TRBV29-1 and TRBJ2-3, with TRBD2 identical over 8 bases. The CDR3 length is 12 residues. Germline V gene sequence: CDR1 SQVTM, CDR2 ANQGSEA. The ends lost 6 bases at V and 5 bases at J; junction bases unmatched: 4. CDR3 residues: CSVGLGGDTQYF. DNA for the CDR3: TGCAGCGTGGGACTAGGAGGAGATACGCAGTATTTT.

The chain uses TRBV28 and TRBJ1-4, with no clear D. This CDR3 region has 14 residues. From germline, CDR1 is MDHEN and CDR2 SYDVKM. V lost 6 bases to trimming and J lost 4 bases, with 12 bases between them. The CDR3 spells CASSLTAGNEKLFF. CDR3 bases: TGTGCCAGCAGCCTCACCGCGGGTAATGAAAAACTGTTTTTT.

The chain employs TRBV28 and TRBJ2-5, with D possibly called TRBD1 or TRBD2 (6 bases each). The germline V gene encodes CDR1 MDHEN and CDR2 SYDVKM. The CDR3 is 15 amino acids. V was pared by 5 bases and J by 5 bases, with 18 bases between. In DNA, the CDR3 is TGTGCCAGCAGTCCCGACGAAGGGGGGTGGGAGACCCAGTACTTC. This encodes CASSPDEGGWETQYF. Variable domain in full (rest from reference TRBV28 and TRBJ2-5): DVKVTQSSRYLVKRTGEKVFLECVQDMDHENMFWYRQDPGLGLRLIYFSYDVKMKEKGDIPEGYSVSREKKERFSLILESASTNQTSMYLCASSPDEGGWETQYFGPGTRLLVL.

The V call is TRBV5-6, the J call TRBJ1-1; TRBD1 agrees at 7 bases. The germline gives CDR1 SGHDT, CDR2 YYEEEE. With 4 bases clipped from V and 1 base from J, the junction kept 1 base outside the gene matches. This CDR3 region has 13 residues. CDR3 in amino acids: CASSNRGNTEAFF. The CDR3 region has the DNA TGTGCCAGCAGCAACAGGGGGAACACTGAAGCTTTCTTT.

The chain recombines TRBV2 with TRBJ2-1, with D possibly matching TRBD2 (5 bases). The CDR3 has 15 residues. Per germline, CDR1 SNHLY and CDR2 FYNNEI. V lost 7 bases and J lost 0, with 13 bases in between. DNA of the CDR3: TGTGCCAGCACGCGCGGGCCCAGCTCCTACAATGAGCAGTTCTTC. Translating gives CASTRGPSSYNEQFF.

The chain employs TRBV28 and TRBJ2-1, with TRBD1 matching over 7 bases. The CDR3 spans 14 residues. Germline V gene sequence: CDR1 MDHEN, CDR2 SYDVKM. V lost 5 bases to trimming and J lost 10 bases; unmatched junction nucleotides: 11. The CDR3 coding sequence is TGTGCCAGCAGTGTCCTCAGGGGGAGTGCCGAGCAGTTCTTC. Translated: CASSVLRGSAEQFF.

The chain employs TRBV7-6 and TRBJ2-7; D gene unclear. V was trimmed by 3 bases and J by 3 bases, leaving 12 bases between them. From germline, CDR1 is SGHVS and CDR2 FNYEAQ. This CDR3 region has 14 residues. The CDR3 DNA sequence: TGTGCCAGCAGCTTGGGTATCGCCCACTACGAGCAGTACTTC. Its translation is CASSLGIAHYEQYF.

This clone was seen more than once but under ten times. The chain couples TRBV7-2 to TRBJ2-7; 7 bases match TRBD1. This CDR3 has 14 residues. Germline V lookup: CDR1 SGHTA, CDR2 FQGNSA. Unmatched junction bases numbered 2, after V lost 1 base and J lost 2 bases. The CDR3 loop reads CASSLDRGPYEQYF. CDR3 DNA: TGTGCCAGCAGCTTAGATAGGGGGCCCTACGAGCAGTACTTC.

This rearrangement joins TRBV25-1 to TRBJ1-4, with TRBD1 matching 9 bases. After removal of 5 bases from V and 6 bases from J, the junction contained 4 bases not matched to a gene. Germline V gene sequence: CDR1 MGHDK, CDR2 SYGVNS. CDR3 length equals 14 residues. The CDR3 nucleotides read TGTGCCAGCAGTAAGGGACAGGGTTATGAAAAACTGTTTTTT. As protein: CASSKGQGYEKLFF.

The gene calls are TRBV30 and TRBJ2-7; possible D gene TRBD2, 5 bases. Germline loops: CDR1 GTSNPN, CDR2 SVGIG (reference sequence). The CDR3 sequence is 12 residues long. The germline V and J ends were trimmed by 6 bases and 3 bases, with 12 bases remaining between them. As DNA, the CDR3 is TGTGCCTGTGCGGGTAACTACTACGAGCAGTACTTC. Amino acids: CACAGNYYEQYF.

A single count supports this clone. The chain has TRBV19 and TRBJ2-1; 9 bases are shared with TRBD2. The ends lost 1 base at V and 12 bases at J; junction bases unmatched: 13. This CDR3 contains 16 residues. Germline V gene lookup returns CDR1 LNHDA and CDR2 SQIVND (reference sequence). The CDR3 DNA follows: TGTGCCAGTAGTATAGGGAGCGGGAGGCCAATCTATGGGCAGTTCTTC. Protein product: CASSIGSGRPIYGQFF.

The rearrangement joins TRBV27 to TRBJ2-1; 9 nucleotides agree with TRBD2. The germline CDR1 and CDR2 sequences are MNHEY and SMNVEV (reference sequence). CDR3 size: 18 residues. V dropped 3 bases and J dropped 0; count of bases not matched to a gene: 9. The CDR3 spells CASSFWTSAPSSYNEQFF. DNA of the CDR3: TGTGCCAGCAGTTTTTGGACTAGCGCCCCGAGCTCCTACAATGAGCAGTTCTTC.

This clone has just one count. The V call is TRBV27, the J call TRBJ2-7, with D perhaps TRBD1 (5 bases). V gave up 2 bases and J gave up 0 bases, with 17 bases separating them. CDR1 MNHEY and CDR2 SMNVEV come from the germline V gene (reference sequence). The CDR3 has 17 residues. CDR3 protein: CASSLRMQGYFSYEQYF. The DNA for the CDR3 is TGTGCCAGCAGTTTACGGATGCAGGGCTATTTCTCCTACGAGCAGTACTTC.

This chain connects TRBV7-6 to TRBJ2-1; D uncertain. CDR1 and CDR2 (germline): SGHVS, FNYEAQ. V gave up 1 base and J gave up 3 bases, with 1 base separating them. The CDR3 is 12 residues long. CDR3 nucleotides: TGTGCCAGCAGCTTAGACTACAATGAGCAGTTCTTC. Translation gives CASSLDYNEQFF.

The chain joins TRBV28 to TRBJ2-2, with unresolved D. Trimming cost V 7 bases and J 3 bases, with 12 bases left between them. The CDR3 runs 14 residues. Germline values: CDR1 MDHEN, CDR2 SYDVKM. CDR3 bases: TGTGCCAGCAAGGATTCACGGGACACCGGGGAGCTGTTTTTT. This gives the protein CASKDSRDTGELFF.

The chain couples TRBV10-3 to TRBJ2-5; a weak D match, TRBD1 (5 bases). Trimming stripped 0 bases from V and 2 bases from J, with 10 bases between. Germline V CDR1 and CDR2: ENHRY, SYGVKD. The CDR3 loop spans 15 amino acids. The CDR3 protein is CAISESGDRQETQYF. The CDR3 DNA sequence: TGTGCCATCAGTGAGTCTGGTGACAGACAAGAGACCCAGTACTTC.

This clone has only one observation. The chain is built from TRBV7-2 and TRBJ2-3; 9 bases fit TRBD2. J lost 4 bases, V lost 3 bases, and 5 bases had no gene match. Germline CDR1 reads SGHTA; CDR2 reads FQGNSA. The length of the CDR3 is 15 residues. In nucleotides, the CDR3 is TGTGCCAGCAGCTTTAGCGGGGGTTCCGCAGATACGCAGTATTTT. This codes for CASSFSGGSADTQYF.

This clone was observed once. The chain links TRBV5-6 to TRBJ2-6; 7 nucleotides line up with TRBD1. The CDR3 covers 18 residues. Germline V CDR1 and CDR2: SGHDT, YYEEEE. The V and J ends lost 3 bases and 0 bases, in that order; junction bases with no gene match: 9. This CDR3 reads CASSSAGTDSSGANVLTF. The CDR3 DNA sequence: TGTGCCAGCAGCTCGGCCGGGACAGACAGCTCTGGGGCCAACGTCCTGACTTTC.

The V gene is TRBV9, the J gene TRBJ2-2; tentative D call: TRBD1 (5 bases). This CDR3 contains 14 residues. The V gene lost 2 bases and the J gene lost 4 bases, with 9 bases spanning the gap. Germline V CDR1 and CDR2: SGDLS, YYNGEE. The CDR3: CASSVYRSTGELFF. The CDR3 DNA sequence: TGTGCCAGCAGCGTTTACAGGAGCACCGGGGAGCTGTTTTTT.

The genes are TRBV27 and TRBJ2-2; 9 nucleotides match TRBD1. V lost 2 bases, J lost 6 bases, and 7 bases stayed unmatched. The CDR3 length is 16 residues. Germline V gives CDR1 MNHEY, CDR2 SMNVEV (reference sequence). The chain's CDR3 is CASSLVGTGSPGELFF. Written as DNA, the CDR3 is TGTGCCAGCAGTTTAGTCGGGACAGGGTCGCCCGGGGAGCTGTTTTTT.

This chain connects TRBV19 to TRBJ2-1; the D gene is possibly TRBD2 (5 bases). The CDR3 runs to 13 residues. Germline CDR1 and CDR2: LNHDA and SQIVND (reference sequence). V lost 3 bases and J 3 bases, leaving 6 bases between the germline ends. The CDR3 DNA reads TGTGCCAGTAGTATCACTAGCTACAATGAGCAGTTCTTC. Translating it yields CASSITSYNEQFF.

This clone occurred a few times. The chain is built from TRBV9 and TRBJ1-1; D is ambiguous. In germline, CDR1 is SGDLS, CDR2 YYNGEE. V gave up 4 bases and J gave up 4 bases, with 2 bases separating them. CDR3 length: 10 amino acids. CDR3 coding DNA: TGTGCCAGCAGCCTCACTGAAGCTTTCTTT. It encodes CASSLTEAFF.

J is TRBJ2-3 and V is TRBV11-2, with 8 bases that match TRBD1. Germline assignment: CDR1 SGHAT and CDR2 FQNNGV. V was pared by 1 base and J by 4 bases, with 7 bases of the junction left unmatched. This CDR3 is 16 amino acids long. The CDR3 region has the DNA TGTGCCAGCAGCTTAGTACAGGGGGTTTTATCAGATACGCAGTATTTT. Protein: CASSLVQGVLSDTQYF.